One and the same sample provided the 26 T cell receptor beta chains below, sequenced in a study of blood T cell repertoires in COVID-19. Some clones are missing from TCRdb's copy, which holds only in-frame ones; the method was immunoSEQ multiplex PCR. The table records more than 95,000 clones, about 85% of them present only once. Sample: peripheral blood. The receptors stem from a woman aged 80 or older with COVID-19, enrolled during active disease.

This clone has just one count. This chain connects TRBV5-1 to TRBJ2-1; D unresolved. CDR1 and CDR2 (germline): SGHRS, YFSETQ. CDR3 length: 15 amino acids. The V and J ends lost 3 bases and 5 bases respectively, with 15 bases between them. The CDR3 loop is CASSSTVLPNNEQFF. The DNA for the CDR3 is TGCGCCAGCAGCTCCACGGTCCTACCTAACAATGAGCAGTTCTTC.

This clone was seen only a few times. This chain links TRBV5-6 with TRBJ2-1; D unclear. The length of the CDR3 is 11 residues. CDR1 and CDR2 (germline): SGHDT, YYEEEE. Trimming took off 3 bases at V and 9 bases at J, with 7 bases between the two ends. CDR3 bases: TGTGCCAGCAGCTACAACACTGAGCAGTTCTTC. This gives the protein CASSYNTEQFF.

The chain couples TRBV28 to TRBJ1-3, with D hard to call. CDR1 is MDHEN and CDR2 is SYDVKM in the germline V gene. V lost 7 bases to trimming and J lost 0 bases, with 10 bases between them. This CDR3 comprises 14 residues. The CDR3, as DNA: TGTGCCAGCAACAGACCCACCTCTGGAAACACCATATATTTT. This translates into CASNRPTSGNTIYF.

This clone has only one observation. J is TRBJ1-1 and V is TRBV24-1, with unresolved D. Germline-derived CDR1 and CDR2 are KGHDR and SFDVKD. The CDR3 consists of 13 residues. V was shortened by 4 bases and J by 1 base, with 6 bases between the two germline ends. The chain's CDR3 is CATSDRRNTEAFF. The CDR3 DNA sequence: TGTGCCACCAGTGACCGGAGGAACACTGAAGCTTTCTTT.

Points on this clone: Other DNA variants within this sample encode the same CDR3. CDR3 nucleotides: TGTGCCAGCAGCAACCCAGGGGGCAATCAGCCCCAGCATTTT. It specifies CASSNPGGNQPQHF. The V gene is TRBV7-2, the J gene TRBJ1-5; possible D gene TRBD1, 6 bases. The CDR3 totals 14 residues. Trimming took 5 bases from V and 2 from J, leaving 10 bases between them. Germline V gene data show CDR1 as SGHTA and CDR2 as FQGNSA.

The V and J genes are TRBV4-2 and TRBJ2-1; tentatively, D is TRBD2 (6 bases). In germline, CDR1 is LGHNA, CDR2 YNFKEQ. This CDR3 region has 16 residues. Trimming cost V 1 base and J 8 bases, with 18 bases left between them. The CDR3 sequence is CASSQGLTSPVDEQFF. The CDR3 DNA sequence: TGTGCCAGCAGCCAAGGTCTTACTAGCCCCGTGGATGAGCAGTTCTTC.

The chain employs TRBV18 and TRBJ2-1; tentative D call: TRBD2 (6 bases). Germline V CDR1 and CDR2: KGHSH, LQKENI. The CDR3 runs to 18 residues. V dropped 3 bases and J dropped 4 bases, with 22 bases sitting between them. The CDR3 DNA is TGTGCCAGCTCACCGGGAGTCGGGAGATCGGTCATTTACAATGAGCAGTTCTTC. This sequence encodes CASSPGVGRSVIYNEQFF.

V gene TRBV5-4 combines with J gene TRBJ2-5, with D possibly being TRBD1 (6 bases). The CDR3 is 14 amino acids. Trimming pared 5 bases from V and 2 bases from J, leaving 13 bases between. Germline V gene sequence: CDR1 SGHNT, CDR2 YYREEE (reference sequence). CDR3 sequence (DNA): TGTGCCAGCAGTCCTGACAGGTGGCAAGAGACCCAGTACTTC. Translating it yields CASSPDRWQETQYF.

The CDR3 sequence: CASRPTGANEQYF. CDR3 sequence (DNA): TGTGCCAGCAGACCGACAGGGGCCAACGAGCAGTACTTC. The chain combines TRBV12-3 or TRBV12-4 with TRBJ2-7; 8 bases fit TRBD1. J lost 5 bases, V lost 6 bases, and 6 bases had no gene match. This CDR3 region has 13 residues.

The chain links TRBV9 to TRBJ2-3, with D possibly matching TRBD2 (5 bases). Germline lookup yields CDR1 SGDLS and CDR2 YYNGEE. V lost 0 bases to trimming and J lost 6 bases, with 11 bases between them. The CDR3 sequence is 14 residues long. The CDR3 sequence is CASSVAEALDTQYF. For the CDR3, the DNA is TGTGCCAGCAGCGTAGCGGAGGCTTTGGATACGCAGTATTTT.

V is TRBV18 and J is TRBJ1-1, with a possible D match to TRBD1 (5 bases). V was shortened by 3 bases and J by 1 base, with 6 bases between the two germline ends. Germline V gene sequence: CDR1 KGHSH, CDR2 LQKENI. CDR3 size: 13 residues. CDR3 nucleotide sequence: TGTGCCAGCTCACCCCAGGGGAACACTGAAGCTTTCTTT. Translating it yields CASSPQGNTEAFF.

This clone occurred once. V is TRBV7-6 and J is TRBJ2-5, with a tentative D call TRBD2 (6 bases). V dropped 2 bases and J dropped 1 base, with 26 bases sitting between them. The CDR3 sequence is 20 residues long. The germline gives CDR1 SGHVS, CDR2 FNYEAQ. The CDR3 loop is CASSLPSLADLFGGQETQYF. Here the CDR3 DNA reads TGTGCCAGCAGCTTACCCAGCTTAGCGGATCTATTCGGTGGCCAAGAGACCCAGTACTTC. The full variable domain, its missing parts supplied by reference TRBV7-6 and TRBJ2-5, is GAGVSQSPRYKVTKRGQDVALRCDPISGHVSLYWYRQALGQGPEFLTYFNYEAQQDKSGLPNDRFSAERPEGSISTLTIQRTEQRDSAMYRCASSLPSLADLFGGQETQYFGPGTRLLVL.

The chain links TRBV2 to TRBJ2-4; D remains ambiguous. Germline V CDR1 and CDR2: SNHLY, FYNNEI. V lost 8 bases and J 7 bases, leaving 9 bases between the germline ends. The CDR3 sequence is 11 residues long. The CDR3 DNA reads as TGTGCCAGCCAGAACGTGAACATTCAGTACTTC. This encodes CASQNVNIQYF.

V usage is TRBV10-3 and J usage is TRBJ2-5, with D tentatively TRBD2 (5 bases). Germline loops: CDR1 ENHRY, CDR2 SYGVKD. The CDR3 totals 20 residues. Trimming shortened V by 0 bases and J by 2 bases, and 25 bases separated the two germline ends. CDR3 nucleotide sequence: TGTGCCATCAGTGAGTCTGCCCGCCTTAGAGGGAGAGATGGGCAAGAGACCCAGTACTTC. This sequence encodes CAISESARLRGRDGQETQYF.

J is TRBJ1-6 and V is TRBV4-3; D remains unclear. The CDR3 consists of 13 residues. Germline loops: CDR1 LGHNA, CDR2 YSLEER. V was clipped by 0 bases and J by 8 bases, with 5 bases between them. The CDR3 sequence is CASSQDPDSPLHF. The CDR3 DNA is TGCGCCAGCAGCCAAGATCCAGATTCACCCCTCCACTTT.

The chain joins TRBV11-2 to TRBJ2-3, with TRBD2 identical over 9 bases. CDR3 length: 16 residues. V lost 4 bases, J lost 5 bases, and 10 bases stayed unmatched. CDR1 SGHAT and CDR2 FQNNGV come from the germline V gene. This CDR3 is CASSSSGAGGLDTQYF. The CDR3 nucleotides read TGTGCCAGCAGCTCAAGTGGAGCGGGAGGTTTAGATACGCAGTATTTT.

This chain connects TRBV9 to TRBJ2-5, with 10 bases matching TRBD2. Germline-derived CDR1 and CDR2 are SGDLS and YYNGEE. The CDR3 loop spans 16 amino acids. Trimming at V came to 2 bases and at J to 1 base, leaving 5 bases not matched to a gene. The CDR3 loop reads CASSVSSGRAQETQYF. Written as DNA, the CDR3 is TGTGCCAGCAGCGTCTCGAGCGGGAGGGCCCAAGAGACCCAGTACTTC.

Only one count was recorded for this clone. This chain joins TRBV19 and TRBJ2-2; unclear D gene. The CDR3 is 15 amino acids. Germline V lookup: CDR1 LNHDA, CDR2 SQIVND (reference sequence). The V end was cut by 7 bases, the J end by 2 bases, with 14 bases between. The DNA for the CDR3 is TGTGCCAGTATTAGAGGCCCGCCAAACACCGGGGAGCTGTTTTTT. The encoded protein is CASIRGPPNTGELFF.

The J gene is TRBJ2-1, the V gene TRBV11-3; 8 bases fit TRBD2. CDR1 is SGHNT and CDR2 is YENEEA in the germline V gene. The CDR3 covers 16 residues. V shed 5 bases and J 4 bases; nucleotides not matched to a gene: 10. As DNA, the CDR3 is TGTGCCAGCAGCCCAGGCGGGAGGTCCTATTACAATGAGCAGTTCTTC. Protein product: CASSPGGRSYYNEQFF.

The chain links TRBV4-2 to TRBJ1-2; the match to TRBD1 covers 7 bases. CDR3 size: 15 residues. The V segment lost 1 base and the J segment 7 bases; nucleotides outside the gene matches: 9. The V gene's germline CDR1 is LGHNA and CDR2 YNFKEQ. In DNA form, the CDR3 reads TGTGCCAGCAGCCAAGGGAACAGGGGACCGTTTGGCTACACCTTC. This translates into CASSQGNRGPFGYTF.

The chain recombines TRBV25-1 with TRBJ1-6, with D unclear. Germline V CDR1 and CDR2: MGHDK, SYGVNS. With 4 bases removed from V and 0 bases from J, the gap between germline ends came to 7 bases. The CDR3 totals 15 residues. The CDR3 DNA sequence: TGTGCCAGCAGTGCCCTTAACTCCTATAATTCACCCCTCCACTTT. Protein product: CASSALNSYNSPLHF. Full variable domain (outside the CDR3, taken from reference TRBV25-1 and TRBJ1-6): EADIYQTPRYLVIGTGKKITLECSQTMGHDKMYWYQQDPGMELHLIHYSYGVNSTEKGDLSSESTVSRIRTEHFPLTLESARPSHTSQYLCASSALNSYNSPLHFGNGTRLTVT.

The CDR3 sequence is CASSSVRGPDTQYF. The CDR3 DNA follows: TGTGCCAGTAGTAGTGTCAGGGGGCCTGATACGCAGTATTTT. This chain links TRBV19 with TRBJ2-3; 8 bases match TRBD1. Germline assignment: CDR1 LNHDA and CDR2 SQIVND (reference sequence). J was trimmed by 6 bases and V by 4 bases; bases with no gene match: 6. The CDR3 contains 14 residues.

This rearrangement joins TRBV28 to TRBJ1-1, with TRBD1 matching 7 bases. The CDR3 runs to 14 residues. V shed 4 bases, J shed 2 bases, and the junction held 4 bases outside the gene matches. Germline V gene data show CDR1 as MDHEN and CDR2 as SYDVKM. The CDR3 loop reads CASSSGGLNTEAFF. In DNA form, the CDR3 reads TGTGCCAGCAGTTCAGGGGGACTTAACACTGAAGCTTTCTTT.

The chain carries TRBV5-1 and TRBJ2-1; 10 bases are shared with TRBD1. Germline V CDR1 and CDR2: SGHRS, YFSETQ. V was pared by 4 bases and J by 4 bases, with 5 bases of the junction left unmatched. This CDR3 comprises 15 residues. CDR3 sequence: CASSGGQGPYNEQFF. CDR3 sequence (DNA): TGCGCCAGCAGCGGGGGACAGGGGCCATACAATGAGCAGTTCTTC.

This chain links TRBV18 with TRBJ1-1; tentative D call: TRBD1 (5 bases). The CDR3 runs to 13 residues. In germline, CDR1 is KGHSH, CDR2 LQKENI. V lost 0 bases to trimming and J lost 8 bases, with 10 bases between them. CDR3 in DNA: TGTGCCAGCTCACCACCGGCAGGGCTAGAAGCTTTCTTT. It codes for CASSPPAGLEAFF.

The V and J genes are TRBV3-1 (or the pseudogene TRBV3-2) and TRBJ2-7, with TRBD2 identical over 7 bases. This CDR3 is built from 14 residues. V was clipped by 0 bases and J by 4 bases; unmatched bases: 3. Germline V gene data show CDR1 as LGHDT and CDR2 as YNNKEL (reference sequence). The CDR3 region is CASSQDWGGYEQYF. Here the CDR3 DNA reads TGTGCCAGCAGCCAAGATTGGGGGGGTTACGAGCAGTACTTC.